The clone carrying this TCR beta chain was recorded at least ten times. Antigen specificity is unknown. The data derive from a study of blood T cells in healthy people across ages. The second PCR ran roughly 6 to 11 cycles with a sample-barcoded 5' primer and J-beta primers. TCRdb reprocessed the 5' RACE reads via MiXCR and lists one record per CDR3 protein. The sample includes hundreds of thousands of distinct CDR3 sequences, 29% of them seen just once. Healthy individuals of Caucasian origin from Russia, aged 6 to 90, served as donors. Whole-study results and caveats: A roughly linear age-dependent decrease characterized TCR beta diversity per million T cells. TCR beta diversity was tightly associated with the proportion of naive T cells.

This TCR derives from an elderly woman in good health. Sequencing input: blood.

The CDR3 bases are TGTGCCAGCAGCTTAAGTACGGTGGCCTACAATGAGCAGTTCTTC. As protein: CASSLSTVAYNEQFF. V is TRBV11-2 and J is TRBJ2-1, with D uncertain. The ends were cut back, 2 bases at V and 2 bases at J, with 10 bases in the middle. The CDR3 covers 15 residues. Looked up from germline, CDR1 is SGHAT and CDR2 is FQNNGV.